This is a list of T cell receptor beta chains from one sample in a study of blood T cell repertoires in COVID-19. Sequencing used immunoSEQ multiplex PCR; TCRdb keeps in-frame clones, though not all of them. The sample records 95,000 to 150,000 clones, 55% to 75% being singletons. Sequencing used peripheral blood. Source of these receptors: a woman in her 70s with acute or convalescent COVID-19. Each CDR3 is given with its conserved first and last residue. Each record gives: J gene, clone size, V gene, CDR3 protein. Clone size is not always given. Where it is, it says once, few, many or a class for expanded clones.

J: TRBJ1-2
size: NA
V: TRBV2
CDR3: CASSDRVNYGYTF

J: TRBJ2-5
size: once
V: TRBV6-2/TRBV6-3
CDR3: CASSYPPETQYF

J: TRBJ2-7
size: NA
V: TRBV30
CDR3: CAWSGNRGQGASYEQYF

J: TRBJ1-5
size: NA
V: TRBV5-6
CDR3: CASSLSGNQPQHF

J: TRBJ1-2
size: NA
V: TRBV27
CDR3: CASSLDRGFSYTF

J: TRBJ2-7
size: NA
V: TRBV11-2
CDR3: CASRQHTAGAPYEQYF

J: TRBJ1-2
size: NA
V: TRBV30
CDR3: CAWSRQFYGYTF

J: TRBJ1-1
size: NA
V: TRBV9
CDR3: CASSVQRGTEAFF

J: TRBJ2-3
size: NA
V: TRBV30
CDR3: CAWSVKRPRIHF

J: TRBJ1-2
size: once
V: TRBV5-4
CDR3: CASSSDRILGYTF

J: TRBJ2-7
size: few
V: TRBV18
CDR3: CASSPLGSGRYVSSYEQYF

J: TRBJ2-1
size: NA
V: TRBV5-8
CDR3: CASSHVTTSLTYNEQFF

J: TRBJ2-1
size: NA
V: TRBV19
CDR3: CASSKTGTSGYNEQFF

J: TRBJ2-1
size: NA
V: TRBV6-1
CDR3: CASSRAGDEQFF

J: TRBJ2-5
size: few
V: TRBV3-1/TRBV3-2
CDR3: CASSLGLAGYQETQYF

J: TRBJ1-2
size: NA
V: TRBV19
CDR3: CASSFATTNNYGYTF

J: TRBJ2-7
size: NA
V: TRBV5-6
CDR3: CASSLDPRSEQYF

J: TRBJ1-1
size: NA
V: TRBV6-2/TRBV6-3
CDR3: CASSYVSMNTEAFF

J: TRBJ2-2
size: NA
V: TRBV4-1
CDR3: CASSKETGKNTGELFF

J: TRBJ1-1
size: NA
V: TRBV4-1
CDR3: CASRLDSRTKAEAFF

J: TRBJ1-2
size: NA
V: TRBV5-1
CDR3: CASSPGGLRREGYTF

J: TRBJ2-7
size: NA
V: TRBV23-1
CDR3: CASSQFPTGTSGRAVYEQYF

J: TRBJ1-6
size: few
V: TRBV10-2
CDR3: CASSGVSEGYNSPLHF